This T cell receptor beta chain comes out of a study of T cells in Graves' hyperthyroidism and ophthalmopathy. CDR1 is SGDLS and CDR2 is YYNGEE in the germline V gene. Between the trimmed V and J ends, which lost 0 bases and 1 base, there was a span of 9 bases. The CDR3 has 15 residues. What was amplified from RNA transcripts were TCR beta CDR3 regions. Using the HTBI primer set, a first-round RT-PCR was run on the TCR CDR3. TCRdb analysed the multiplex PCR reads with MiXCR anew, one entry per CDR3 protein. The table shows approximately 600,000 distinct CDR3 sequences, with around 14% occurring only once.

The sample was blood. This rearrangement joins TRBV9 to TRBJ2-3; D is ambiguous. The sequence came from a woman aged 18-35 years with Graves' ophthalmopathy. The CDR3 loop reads CASSVGSARTDTQYF. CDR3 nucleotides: TGTGCCAGCAGCGTAGGAAGCGCCCGCACAGATACGCAGTATTTT.